A single sample is the source of the 31 T cell receptor beta chains below, sequenced in a study of blood T cell repertoires in COVID-19. Using immunoSEQ multiplex PCR, the repertoire was profiled, and TCRdb retains in-frame clones only, with some absent. The sample has approximately 240,000 clones, roughly 80% seen once. Sequencing input: peripheral blood. The receptors stem from a woman aged 55 to 70 with active or convalescent COVID-19.

This CDR3 is CASSRTTGPPNQPQHF. DNA of the CDR3: TGTGCCAGTAGTAGGACCACAGGGCCCCCTAATCAGCCCCAGCATTTT. This chain uses TRBV19 with TRBJ1-5; maybe TRBD1 (6 bases). The CDR3 runs 16 residues. Germline V gene sequence: CDR1 LNHDA, CDR2 SQIVND (reference sequence). V was pared by 4 bases and J by 4 bases, with 17 bases between. The whole variable domain, filled in from reference TRBV19 and TRBJ1-5, reads DGGITQSPKYLFRKEGQNVTLSCEQNLNHDAMYWYRQDPGQGLRLIYYSQIVNDFQKGDIAEGYSVSREKKESFPLTVTSAQKNPTAFYLCASSRTTGPPNQPQHFGDGTRLSIL.

In this sample, this clone turned up once. This rearrangement joins TRBV19 to TRBJ1-5; possibly TRBD1 for D (5 bases). V lost 5 bases and J lost 4, with 12 bases in between. The CDR3 sequence is 14 residues long. CDR1 is LNHDA, CDR2 SQIVND, per germline (reference sequence). CDR3 nucleotides: TGTGCCAGTAGTCCCCGACAGAATAATCAGCCCCAGCATTTT. Encoded protein: CASSPRQNNQPQHF.

This clone occurred a few times. This chain connects TRBV3-1 (or the pseudogene TRBV3-2) to TRBJ2-7; 11 bases align to TRBD2. This CDR3 comprises 16 residues. Looked up from germline, CDR1 is LGHDT and CDR2 is YNNKEL (reference sequence). The V gene end was trimmed by 5 bases and the J gene end by 0 bases; junction bases not matched to a gene: 6. The CDR3 DNA is TGTGCCAGCAGCGAACTAGCGGGGGTAAGCTCCTACGAGCAGTACTTC. Its protein is CASSELAGVSSYEQYF.

The chain recombines TRBV14 with TRBJ2-5, with D possibly being TRBD2 (5 bases). The CDR3 is 14 residues long. Germline V gene sequence: CDR1 SGHDN, CDR2 FVKESK. Trimming cost V 4 bases and J 4 bases, with 13 bases left between them. CDR3 in amino acids: CASSPGVALETQYF. The CDR3 coding sequence is TGTGCCAGCAGCCCCGGGGTAGCGTTAGAGACCCAGTACTTC.

As to this clone: The limits of the CDR3 on the DNA are not certain, so only TCRdb's listed CDR3 is given. The chain links TRBV7-9 to TRBJ1-3; the table names TRBD1, a call not compared with the DNA. Germline V CDR1 and CDR2: SEHNR, FQNEAQ (reference sequence). Both ends counted, the CDR3 spans 15 residues. This chain's CDR3 is CASSPRFGPGNTIYF.

J is TRBJ2-5 and V is TRBV11-3; D possibly corresponds to TRBD2 (6 bases). Germline CDR1 SGHNT, CDR2 YENEEA. Deletions cut 3 bases from V and 2 bases from J, with 7 bases between. The CDR3 sequence is 13 residues long. CDR3: CASSLSGQETQYF. CDR3 DNA sequence: TGTGCCAGCAGCTTGAGCGGGCAAGAGACCCAGTACTTC.

This chain's CDR3 is CASTTTGGNSPLHF. CDR3 DNA sequence: TGTGCCAGTACCACGACAGGGGGCAATTCACCCCTCCACTTT. This chain connects TRBV19 to TRBJ1-6; 10 positions match TRBD1. CDR1 is LNHDA and CDR2 is SQIVND in the germline V gene (reference sequence). Losses at the gene ends were 7 bases for V and 7 bases for J; bases not matched to a gene: 4. The CDR3 is made up of 14 amino acids.

The rearrangement links TRBV3-1 (or the pseudogene TRBV3-2) to TRBJ2-7; 10 nucleotides align to TRBD1. This CDR3 comprises 16 residues. After removal of 4 bases from V and 4 bases from J, the junction contained 10 bases not matched to a gene. CDR1 and CDR2 (germline): LGHDT, YNNKEL (reference sequence). The CDR3 loop reads CASSPSTGQGMYEQYF. As DNA, the CDR3 is TGTGCCAGCAGCCCCTCGACGGGACAGGGGATGTACGAGCAGTACTTC.

The J gene is TRBJ2-5, the V gene TRBV12-3 or TRBV12-4, with D unresolved. V lost 6 bases and J 3 bases, leaving 11 bases between the germline ends. CDR3 length equals 13 residues. The CDR3 loop reads CASSRIWKETQYF. The DNA for the CDR3 is TGTGCCAGCAGCAGGATATGGAAAGAGACCCAGTACTTC.

V gene TRBV19 combines with J gene TRBJ2-3; 14 bases line up with TRBD2. The CDR3 has 17 residues. From germline, CDR1 is LNHDA and CDR2 SQIVND (reference sequence). V trimming: 3 bases; J trimming: 5 bases; junction bases outside the gene matches: 7. This CDR3 is CASSIGTGTSGRDTQYF. CDR3 DNA: TGTGCCAGTAGTATCGGAACTGGGACTAGCGGGAGAGATACGCAGTATTTT.

This chain uses TRBV4-2 with TRBJ2-7; TRBD2 matches 13 bases. CDR1 LGHNA and CDR2 YNFKEQ come from the germline V gene. This CDR3 region has 16 residues. The V gene end was trimmed by 4 bases and the J gene end by 3 bases; junction bases not matched to a gene: 6. In DNA form, the CDR3 reads TGTGCCAGCAGCCCCTATGGGACTAGCGGGAACTACGAGCAGTACTTC. The encoded protein is CASSPYGTSGNYEQYF.

The J gene is TRBJ1-2, the V gene TRBV5-6; perhaps TRBD1 as D (5 bases). Germline V gives CDR1 SGHDT, CDR2 YYEEEE. The CDR3 covers 16 residues. The germline V and J ends were trimmed by 0 bases and 13 bases, with 25 bases remaining between them. The CDR3 region has the DNA TGTGCCAGCAGCTTGGACGGTCTGGGGCCTACATCGAAGGTCACCTTC. This translates into CASSLDGLGPTSKVTF.

The chain is built from TRBV5-1 and TRBJ2-5, with D unclear. The V gene's germline CDR1 is SGHRS and CDR2 YFSETQ. The CDR3 runs 13 residues. The V and J ends lost 4 bases and 2 bases respectively, with 9 bases between them. The CDR3 DNA reads as TGCGCCAGCAGCCTCCCCCCTCAAGAGACCCAGTACTTC. It encodes CASSLPPQETQYF.

This clone was found once. The chain is built from TRBV6-5 and TRBJ1-2, with TRBD1 matching 7 bases. The CDR3 has 14 amino acids. V shed 8 bases and J 1 base; nucleotides not matched to a gene: 7. Germline loops: CDR1 MNHEY, CDR2 SVGAGI. CDR3 region: CASRKGAGNYGYTF. CDR3 coding DNA: TGTGCCAGCCGTAAGGGGGCAGGTAACTATGGCTACACCTTC.

This chain joins TRBV18 and TRBJ1-2; maybe TRBD1 (5 bases). The CDR3 runs 13 residues. In germline, CDR1 is KGHSH, CDR2 LQKENI. With 2 bases removed from V and 2 bases from J, the gap between germline ends came to 6 bases. The CDR3 DNA follows: TGTGCCAGCTCACCAGACAGCAACTATGGCTACACCTTC. It encodes CASSPDSNYGYTF.

In this sample, this clone turned up many times. This CDR3 is also generated by other DNA sequences in the sample. V usage is TRBV7-9 and J usage is TRBJ1-4, with 9 nucleotides matching TRBD1. V shed 4 bases and J 7 bases; nucleotides not matched to a gene: 4. The CDR3 is 14 residues long. Germline V gives CDR1 SEHNR, CDR2 FQNEAQ (reference sequence). The CDR3 DNA is TGTGCCAGCAGCTCAACAGGGGGCAGTGAAAAACTGTTTTTT. As protein: CASSSTGGSEKLFF.

The V gene is TRBV4-1, the J gene TRBJ2-1; TRBD2 aligns across 7 bases. J lost 6 bases, V lost 8 bases, and 7 bases had no gene match. Per germline, CDR1 MGHRA and CDR2 YSYEKL. The CDR3 has 13 amino acids. The CDR3 coding sequence is TGCGCCAGCCAGGGAGGGCCAGGCAATGAGCAGTTCTTC. Protein: CASQGGPGNEQFF.

The chain carries TRBV6-6 and TRBJ1-2; 9 nucleotides line up with TRBD1. The germline CDR1 and CDR2 sequences are MNHNY and SVGAGI (reference sequence). V trimming: 7 bases; J trimming: 2 bases; junction bases outside the gene matches: 8. The CDR3 runs to 15 residues. CDR3 in amino acids: CASTPLGQGNYGYTF. In DNA, the CDR3 is TGTGCCAGCACCCCCCTTGGACAGGGGAACTATGGCTACACCTTC.

The sample holds a few counts of this clone. The rearrangement uses TRBV10-3 and TRBJ2-7; D call uncertain. The germline gives CDR1 ENHRY, CDR2 SYGVKD. The CDR3 is 15 amino acids. V was trimmed by 0 bases and J by 4 bases, leaving 13 bases between them. Written as DNA, the CDR3 is TGTGCCATCAGTGAGTCGATTAGCCCGGCATACGAGCAGTACTTC. This sequence encodes CAISESISPAYEQYF.

This clone was recorded only once. The chain is built from TRBV2 and TRBJ2-5; 11 bases align to TRBD1. Germline loops: CDR1 SNHLY, CDR2 FYNNEI. V gave up 7 bases and J gave up 2 bases; unmatched junction bases: 6. The CDR3 has 15 amino acids. The CDR3: CASKFRDRGQETQYF. The DNA for the CDR3 is TGTGCCAGCAAATTCCGGGACAGGGGGCAAGAGACCCAGTACTTC.

The V call is TRBV7-2, the J call TRBJ1-5; a weak D match, TRBD1 (6 bases). CDR3 length equals 15 residues. The germline V gene encodes CDR1 SGHTA and CDR2 FQGNSA. The V gene lost 5 bases and the J gene lost 5 bases, with 16 bases spanning the gap. The CDR3 coding sequence is TGTGCCAGCAGCCCGAGGGCGGGGGCTGATCAGCCCCAGCATTTT. This codes for CASSPRAGADQPQHF.

This chain links TRBV4-1 with TRBJ2-1; 8 nucleotides align to TRBD2. Unmatched junction bases numbered 14, after V lost 8 bases and J lost 8 bases. The germline CDR1 and CDR2 sequences are MGHRA and YSYEKL. This CDR3 comprises 15 residues. CDR3 nucleotides: TGCGCCAGCTCGCCCGGGACTAGAGATGTCGATGAGCAGTTCTTC. It is translated as CASSPGTRDVDEQFF.

V gene TRBV2 combines with J gene TRBJ1-4; D is perhaps TRBD1 (5 bases). Trimming cost V 3 bases and J 3 bases, with 11 bases left between them. The CDR3 totals 15 residues. Germline V lookup: CDR1 SNHLY, CDR2 FYNNEI. The CDR3: CASSDPGLANEKLFF. For the CDR3, the DNA is TGTGCCAGCAGTGATCCAGGGCTGGCTAATGAAAAACTGTTTTTT.

This chain connects TRBV7-2 to TRBJ1-6; 9 positions match TRBD1. Per germline, CDR1 SGHTA and CDR2 FQGNSA. This CDR3 has 15 amino acids. V gave up 4 bases and J gave up 10 bases; unmatched junction bases: 8. CDR3 DNA sequence: TGTGCCAGCAGCTCCAGTAGGACAGGGGTCTCACCCCTCCACTTT. Its translation: CASSSSRTGVSPLHF.

This sequence joins TRBV6-6 and TRBJ1-5; D gene uncertain. The CDR3 is made up of 14 amino acids. The germline gives CDR1 MNHNY, CDR2 SVGAGI (reference sequence). V was cut by 2 bases and J by 3 bases, with 8 bases left in between. The CDR3 sequence: CASSYEQSNQPQHF. As DNA, the CDR3 is TGTGCCAGCAGTTACGAACAGTCCAATCAGCCCCAGCATTTT.

The table lists this clone with a few counts. V gene TRBV3-1 (or the pseudogene TRBV3-2) combines with J gene TRBJ2-7, with D perhaps matching TRBD2 (6 bases). The ends were cut back, 1 base at V and 7 bases at J, with 11 bases in the middle. Germline V gives CDR1 LGHDT, CDR2 YNNKEL (reference sequence). The CDR3 has 13 residues. The CDR3 loop is CASSQVGSGEQYF. CDR3 bases: TGTGCCAGCAGCCAAGTCGGGAGTGGTGAGCAGTACTTC.

The chain uses TRBV10-2 and TRBJ2-7; 9 nucleotides match TRBD1. Germline V CDR1 and CDR2: WSHSY, SAAADI. V dropped 7 bases and J dropped 6; count of bases not matched to a gene: 10. The CDR3 is 14 residues long. This CDR3 reads CASTTGTGQGEQYV. The CDR3 DNA follows: TGCGCCAGCACTACAGGGACAGGGCAAGGCGAGCAGTACGTC.

The chain joins TRBV28 to TRBJ1-5, with 8 bases fitting TRBD1. After removal of 7 bases from V and 4 bases from J, the junction contained 9 bases not matched to a gene. The CDR3 runs 15 residues. The germline V gene has CDR1 MDHEN and CDR2 SYDVKM. CDR3 sequence: CASIPGQGGNQPQHF. CDR3 nucleotides: TGTGCCAGCATACCAGGACAGGGTGGGAATCAGCCCCAGCATTTT.

The V and J genes are TRBV14 and TRBJ1-2, with 7 bases fitting TRBD1. Germline V gene data show CDR1 as SGHDN and CDR2 as FVKESK. This CDR3 has 16 residues. V trimming: 4 bases; J trimming: 2 bases; junction bases outside the gene matches: 10. CDR3 amino acids: CASSRLGQRGNYGYTF. The CDR3 DNA reads as TGTGCCAGCAGCCGACTGGGACAGCGAGGGAACTATGGCTACACCTTC.

The chain joins TRBV6-5 to TRBJ2-7; 9 positions match TRBD2. CDR1 and CDR2 from the germline V gene are MNHEY and SVGAGI. J lost 2 bases, V lost 4 bases, and 6 bases had no gene match. This CDR3 is built from 15 residues. Here the CDR3 reads CASSSISGSTYEQYF. For the CDR3, the DNA is TGTGCCAGCAGTTCCATTAGCGGGAGTACCTACGAGCAGTACTTC.

V gene TRBV2 combines with J gene TRBJ2-7; 8 positions agree with TRBD2. The CDR3 is made up of 14 amino acids. J was trimmed by 1 base and V by 6 bases; bases with no gene match: 5. Per germline, CDR1 SNHLY and CDR2 FYNNEI. The CDR3 region is CASRKVAGSYEQYF. DNA of the CDR3: TGTGCCAGCAGGAAGGTAGCGGGATCCTACGAGCAGTACTTC. The full variable domain, rest sourced from reference TRBV2 and TRBJ2-7, is EPEVTQTPSHQVTQMGQEVILRCVPISNHLYFYWYRQILGQKVEFLVSFYNNEISEKSEIFDDQFSVERPDGSNFTLKIRSTKLEDSAMYFCASRKVAGSYEQYFGPGTRLTVT.